Listed below are T cell receptor beta chains from one sample, sequenced in a study of blood T cells in healthy people across ages. MiXCR was run by TCRdb on the 5' RACE reads, yielding one entry per CDR3 protein. The sample gives some 690,000 distinct CDR3 sequences, approximately 22% of which show up once; roughly 22% is in the top ten. What was sequenced was blood. The origin of the receptors is a man aged 70-80 years in good health. Each CDR3 is given with its conserved first and last residue. The D gene is left open where the match is weak. Size values are once, few and many counts, or a class for expanded clones, and some rows have none.

d_call: NA; clone_size: NA; v_call: TRBV15; j_call: TRBJ2-1; cdr3_nt: TGTGCCACCAGCAGGGGAGGCGGGTCCTCCTACAATGAGCAGTTCTTC; cdr3_aa: CATSRGGGSSYNEQFF
d_call: TRBD1; clone_size: few; v_call: TRBV6-5; j_call: TRBJ2-4; cdr3_nt: TGTGCCAGCAGTTACCACCTCGGACAGGGGGGCAAAAACATTCAGTACTTC; cdr3_aa: CASSYHLGQGGKNIQYF
d_call: NA; clone_size: NA; v_call: TRBV18; j_call: TRBJ2-3; cdr3_nt: TGTGCCAACTCACCTAGCCAGGGGCGGAGCACAGATACGCAGTATTTT; cdr3_aa: CANSPSQGRSTDTQYF
d_call: NA; clone_size: few; v_call: TRBV20-1; j_call: TRBJ2-3; cdr3_nt: TGCAGTGCCACGGGGAGTAAGTCAGACACAGATACGCAGTATTTT; cdr3_aa: CSATGSKSDTDTQYF
d_call: NA; clone_size: few; v_call: TRBV14; j_call: TRBJ2-3; cdr3_nt: TGTGCCAGCAGCCAAGTCCGGGGGACTAGCACAGATACGCAGTATTTT; cdr3_aa: CASSQVRGTSTDTQYF
d_call: TRBD1; clone_size: few; v_call: TRBV29-1; j_call: TRBJ1-2; cdr3_nt: TGCAGCGGGTCCGACAGGGTAGCTGGCTACACCTTC; cdr3_aa: CSGSDRVAGYTF
d_call: NA; clone_size: NA; v_call: TRBV5-1; j_call: TRBJ2-2; cdr3_nt: TGCGCCAGCAGCTTGGACGACCCTACAAACACCGGGGAGCTGTTTTTT; cdr3_aa: CASSLDDPTNTGELFF
d_call: NA; clone_size: few; v_call: TRBV19; j_call: TRBJ1-1; cdr3_nt: TGTGCCAGTTCCCTGACATGGAGGACTGAAGCTTTCTTT; cdr3_aa: CASSLTWRTEAFF
d_call: NA; clone_size: NA; v_call: TRBV29-1; j_call: TRBJ1-2; cdr3_nt: TGCAGCGTCGGGGGTCCTACCTATGGCTACACCTTC; cdr3_aa: CSVGGPTYGYTF
d_call: NA; clone_size: many; v_call: TRBV7-2; j_call: TRBJ2-5; cdr3_nt: TGTGCCAGCAAGGTGGTTGAAGAGACCCAGTACTTC; cdr3_aa: CASKVVEETQYF
d_call: TRBD1; clone_size: few; v_call: TRBV6-1; j_call: TRBJ2-1; cdr3_nt: TGCGCCAGCAGTGTGGGGACAGCTCACTCTGAGCAGTTCTTC; cdr3_aa: CASSVGTAHSEQFF
d_call: NA; clone_size: NA; v_call: TRBV6-6; j_call: TRBJ2-1; cdr3_nt: TGTGCCAGCAGTTTCACCCCGGTGAGCGATGAGCAGTTCTTC; cdr3_aa: CASSFTPVSDEQFF
d_call: NA; clone_size: NA; v_call: TRBV29-1; j_call: TRBJ2-3; cdr3_nt: TGCAGCGTTGACCGACAGGGCACAGATACGCAGTATTTT; cdr3_aa: CSVDRQGTDTQYF
d_call: TRBD2; clone_size: few; v_call: TRBV7-6; j_call: TRBJ2-3; cdr3_nt: TGTGCCAGCAGCTTAGCGCCAAGCGGGAGATGGTCTGGCACAGATACGCAGTATTTT; cdr3_aa: CASSLAPSGRWSGTDTQYF
d_call: NA; clone_size: NA; v_call: TRBV5-1; j_call: TRBJ1-1; cdr3_nt: TGCGCCAGCACCCCTAATGGACCGACGACTGAAGCTTTCTTT; cdr3_aa: CASTPNGPTTEAFF
d_call: TRBD2; clone_size: NA; v_call: TRBV20-1; j_call: TRBJ2-7; cdr3_nt: TGCAGTGCTCCCCAGGGACTATCCTACGAGCAGTACTTC; cdr3_aa: CSAPQGLSYEQYF
d_call: NA; clone_size: NA; v_call: TRBV12-3/TRBV12-4; j_call: TRBJ2-2; cdr3_nt: TGTGCCAGCAGCCGGGGAACAGGGAGTACCGGGGAGCTGTTTTTT; cdr3_aa: CASSRGTGSTGELFF
d_call: TRBD1; clone_size: few; v_call: TRBV5-1; j_call: TRBJ1-1; cdr3_nt: TGCGCCAGCAGCTTGGCGGGGACAGGATTATCGGTTGCTTTCTTT; cdr3_aa: CASSLAGTGLSVAFF
d_call: NA; clone_size: NA; v_call: TRBV4-3; j_call: TRBJ1-5; cdr3_nt: TGCGCCAGCAGCCAGTTGCCGAACAGGGATCAGCCCCAGCATTTT; cdr3_aa: CASSQLPNRDQPQHF
d_call: TRBD1; clone_size: few; v_call: TRBV6-1; j_call: TRBJ1-5; cdr3_nt: TGTGCCAGCAGTGGACGGACAGGGGTGGACAATCAGCCCCAGCATTTT; cdr3_aa: CASSGRTGVDNQPQHF
d_call: NA; clone_size: NA; v_call: TRBV7-2; j_call: TRBJ2-1; cdr3_nt: TGTGCCAGCAGCCCCCCGAGCGGGTACGACAATGAGCAGTTCTTC; cdr3_aa: CASSPPSGYDNEQFF
d_call: NA; clone_size: NA; v_call: TRBV2; j_call: TRBJ2-7; cdr3_nt: TGTGCCAGCAGGAGAGACAACTACGAGCAGTACTTC; cdr3_aa: CASRRDNYEQYF
d_call: NA; clone_size: few; v_call: TRBV20-1; j_call: TRBJ2-5; cdr3_nt: TGCAGTGCTAGAGAAGCGATGCGTGGGACCCAGTACTTC; cdr3_aa: CSAREAMRGTQYF
d_call: NA; clone_size: NA; v_call: TRBV10-3; j_call: TRBJ2-2; cdr3_nt: TGTGCCATCGGTCCTAGCGCCGGGGAGCTGTTTTTT; cdr3_aa: CAIGPSAGELFF
d_call: NA; clone_size: NA; v_call: TRBV12-3/TRBV12-4; j_call: TRBJ2-3; cdr3_nt: TGTGCCAGCAGGTCCGGACTCAGCGGCTCAGATACGCAGTATTTT; cdr3_aa: CASRSGLSGSDTQYF
d_call: NA; clone_size: NA; v_call: TRBV18; j_call: TRBJ2-5; cdr3_nt: TGTGCCAGCACTCAGACCGGAGTGGAGACCCAGTACTTC; cdr3_aa: CASTQTGVETQYF
d_call: NA; clone_size: few; v_call: TRBV5-1; j_call: TRBJ2-2; cdr3_nt: TGCGCCAGCATCCAGGGTGGCAACACCGGGGAGCTGTTTTTT; cdr3_aa: CASIQGGNTGELFF
d_call: TRBD1; clone_size: NA; v_call: TRBV24-1; j_call: TRBJ2-5; cdr3_nt: TGTGCCACCAGTGATTTAGGGACAGGGGACCAAGAGACCCAGTACTTC; cdr3_aa: CATSDLGTGDQETQYF
d_call: TRBD2; clone_size: once; v_call: TRBV7-8; j_call: TRBJ2-5; cdr3_nt: TGTGCCAGCAGCTCAGAGGGTAGCGGGGGATTCCAAGAGACCCAGTACTTC; cdr3_aa: CASSSEGSGGFQETQYF
d_call: NA; clone_size: NA; v_call: TRBV20-1; j_call: TRBJ2-5; cdr3_nt: TGCAGTGCTAGAGATCTAGCATTGGGGTACCAAGAGACCCAGTACTTC; cdr3_aa: CSARDLALGYQETQYF
d_call: NA; clone_size: NA; v_call: TRBV20-1; j_call: TRBJ1-5; cdr3_nt: TGCAGTGCCCGAAACGGCCCCTCATGGCAGCCCCAGCATTTT; cdr3_aa: CSARNGPSWQPQHF
d_call: NA; clone_size: few; v_call: TRBV6-1; j_call: TRBJ1-2; cdr3_nt: TGTGCCAGCCTAATGGACACTTGGCAGGCTGTCGGCTATGGCTACACCTTC; cdr3_aa: CASLMDTWQAVGYGYTF
d_call: TRBD1; clone_size: few; v_call: TRBV5-1; j_call: TRBJ1-1; cdr3_nt: TGCGCCAGCAGCTTACAAGGAGGGACAGGGGGGACTGAAGCTTTCTTT; cdr3_aa: CASSLQGGTGGTEAFF
d_call: TRBD2; clone_size: many; v_call: TRBV6-2/TRBV6-3; j_call: TRBJ2-7; cdr3_nt: TGTGCCAGCAGTCCCGTAGCGGGGAGAGTCTACGAGCAGTACTTC; cdr3_aa: CASSPVAGRVYEQYF
d_call: TRBD1; clone_size: many; v_call: TRBV7-9; j_call: TRBJ2-1; cdr3_nt: TGTGCCAGCTCACCGGGACAGGGGTACAATGAGCAGTTCTTC; cdr3_aa: CASSPGQGYNEQFF
d_call: TRBD1; clone_size: few; v_call: TRBV19; j_call: TRBJ1-2; cdr3_nt: TGTGCCGCCCGGACAGGAAACTATGGCTACACCTTC; cdr3_aa: CAARTGNYGYTF
d_call: TRBD2; clone_size: NA; v_call: TRBV6-5; j_call: TRBJ2-7; cdr3_nt: TGTGCCAGCAGTTACTCGTCCAGCGGGGGGCACGAGCAGTACTTC; cdr3_aa: CASSYSSSGGHEQYF
d_call: NA; clone_size: many; v_call: TRBV20-1; j_call: TRBJ1-4; cdr3_nt: TGCAGTGCTAGACCGCCAGGGGCAGGTGAAAAACTGTTTTTT; cdr3_aa: CSARPPGAGEKLFF
d_call: NA; clone_size: NA; v_call: TRBV30; j_call: TRBJ2-1; cdr3_nt: TGTGCCTGGAGGGTAGCCGGCGGTGGTACTGAGCAGTTCTTC; cdr3_aa: CAWRVAGGGTEQFF
d_call: NA; clone_size: NA; v_call: TRBV20-1; j_call: TRBJ2-1; cdr3_nt: TGCAGTGCTAGAGATTCGGAGGGAAGCTCCTACAATGAGCAGTTCTTC; cdr3_aa: CSARDSEGSSYNEQFF
d_call: NA; clone_size: few; v_call: TRBV6-6; j_call: TRBJ2-5; cdr3_nt: TGTGCCAGCAGTTATGGTGGGGTCGACGAGACCCAGTACTTC; cdr3_aa: CASSYGGVDETQYF
d_call: TRBD1; clone_size: once; v_call: TRBV28; j_call: TRBJ2-7; cdr3_nt: TGTGCCAGCAGTTCCCCATGGACAGGGGGTCTCTACGAGCAGTACTTC; cdr3_aa: CASSSPWTGGLYEQYF
d_call: TRBD1; clone_size: many; v_call: TRBV6-6; j_call: TRBJ1-2; cdr3_nt: TGTGCCAGCAGTTTGTCCGGGACAGGAAACTATGGCTACACCTTC; cdr3_aa: CASSLSGTGNYGYTF
d_call: NA; clone_size: few; v_call: TRBV5-1; j_call: TRBJ1-1; cdr3_nt: TGCGCCAGCAGCTCCCCAGGGATGGGTGAAGCTTTCTTT; cdr3_aa: CASSSPGMGEAFF
d_call: TRBD2; clone_size: NA; v_call: TRBV24-1; j_call: TRBJ2-1; cdr3_nt: TGTGCCACCCGGTCTAGCGGGAGTGGTGAGCAGTTCTTC; cdr3_aa: CATRSSGSGEQFF
d_call: NA; clone_size: NA; v_call: TRBV5-5; j_call: TRBJ1-1; cdr3_nt: TGTGCCAGTTCCCCCAACCCGGGTTGGAACGCTGAAGCTTTCTTT; cdr3_aa: CASSPNPGWNAEAFF
d_call: TRBD2; clone_size: few; v_call: TRBV20-1; j_call: TRBJ2-1; cdr3_nt: TGCAGTGCTGGTTCGTTAGCGGGGTTAAGCTCCTACAATGAGCAGTTCTTC; cdr3_aa: CSAGSLAGLSSYNEQFF
d_call: TRBD2; clone_size: NA; v_call: TRBV14; j_call: TRBJ2-3; cdr3_nt: TGTGCCAGCAGCCAAGGAGCCGGGCGGGGGAGCACAGATACGCAGTATTTT; cdr3_aa: CASSQGAGRGSTDTQYF
d_call: NA; clone_size: few; v_call: TRBV9; j_call: TRBJ1-3; cdr3_nt: TGTGCCAGCAGCCCCGGTCCGGGGTGGGGAAACACCATATATTTT; cdr3_aa: CASSPGPGWGNTIYF
d_call: TRBD1; clone_size: few; v_call: TRBV12-3/TRBV12-4; j_call: TRBJ2-1; cdr3_nt: TGTGCCAGTACAGGGGAGAGCAATGAGCAGTTCTTC; cdr3_aa: CASTGESNEQFF
d_call: TRBD2; clone_size: few; v_call: TRBV12-3/TRBV12-4; j_call: TRBJ2-7; cdr3_nt: TGTGCCAGCACCTTGGGGCGGGGGGCGTCCTACGAGCAGTACTTC; cdr3_aa: CASTLGRGASYEQYF
d_call: TRBD1; clone_size: few; v_call: TRBV10-3; j_call: TRBJ2-5; cdr3_nt: TGTGCCATCAGTGGGGACAGGTTGGAGGAGACCCAGTACTTC; cdr3_aa: CAISGDRLEETQYF
d_call: TRBD2; clone_size: NA; v_call: TRBV5-1; j_call: TRBJ2-3; cdr3_nt: TGCGCCAGCAGCTTGGTTCTAGCGGGGGGGTCAGATACGCAGTATTTT; cdr3_aa: CASSLVLAGGSDTQYF
d_call: NA; clone_size: NA; v_call: TRBV6-2/TRBV6-3; j_call: TRBJ1-5; cdr3_nt: TGTGCCAGCAGTTCTTGGGGGGCAGGCAATCAGCCCCAGCATTTT; cdr3_aa: CASSSWGAGNQPQHF